This record covers a single TCR beta chain. Under the authors' procedure: Using reference gene primer amplification, nucleated cell counts were estimated. Assay used: immunoSEQ multiplex PCR; TCRdb lists only in-frame clones, some missing. V and J calls and clone size follow that table, whereas D and trimming were derived from the DNA. The sample has some 300,000 clones; 75% to 90% are singletons. The record originates from a study of blood T cell repertoires in COVID-19. Turning to the study itself: Sources were T cells, B-cell-depleted T cells, or PBMCs; the material itself was cDNA or gDNA.

The V gene's germline CDR1 is SNHLY and CDR2 FYNNEI. The CDR3 length is 12 residues. Trimming took 8 bases from V and 5 from J; bases not matched to a gene: 3. Enrolment of Seattle patients took place during active infection, and they were followed longitudinally. Sample: peripheral blood. This clonotype was sampled from a woman in her sixties or seventies with COVID-19, enrolled during active disease. The rearrangement uses TRBV2 and TRBJ2-5, with 9 nucleotides matching TRBD1. The DNA for the CDR3 is TGTGCCAGCCGGGACAGGGACGAGACCCAGTACTTC. Translating gives CASRDRDETQYF.